These T cell receptor beta chains were read from a single sample in a study of blood T cell dynamics during melanoma immunotherapy. The assay was immunoSEQ multiplex PCR, and TCRdb's table has in-frame clones only and misses some. The table includes roughly 20,000 clones, around 90% detected once. Source: blood, taken from a patient treated with checkpoint blockade. These receptors were taken from a human donor with melanoma. CDR3s include the opening cysteine and the closing phenylalanine or tryptophan. Each record gives: clone size, V gene, D gene, J gene, CDR3 protein, CDR3 DNA. D genes are given only for firm matches. Only part of the rows carry a size: once, few, many, or a class if the clone is expanded.

size: few; V: TRBV7-6; D: TRBD1; J: TRBJ1-1; CDR3: CASSLTGGQAEAFF; DNA: TGTGCCAGCAGCCTGACAGGGGGACAGGCTGAAGCTTTCTTT
size: -; V: TRBV28; D: -; J: TRBJ2-7; CDR3: CASTSGSYEQYF; DNA: TGTGCCAGCACTTCAGGCTCCTACGAGCAGTACTTC
size: -; V: TRBV5-1; D: TRBD1; J: TRBJ2-7; CDR3: CASRPDRVRAYEQYF; DNA: TGCGCCAGCAGACCGGACAGGGTTCGGGCCTACGAGCAGTACTTC
size: -; V: TRBV9; D: -; J: TRBJ2-5; CDR3: CASSVLSRQETQYF; DNA: TGTGCCAGCAGCGTATTGTCTAGACAAGAGACCCAGTACTTC
size: -; V: TRBV5-4; D: -; J: TRBJ1-6; CDR3: CASSLGTGDFYNSPLHF; DNA: TGTGCCAGCAGCTTGGGTACAGGCGATTTCTATAATTCACCCCTCCACTTT
size: once; V: TRBV6-1; D: TRBD1; J: TRBJ1-5; CDR3: CASSEARSTGGQPQHF; DNA: TGTGCCAGCAGTGAAGCCCGATCGACAGGGGGTCAGCCCCAGCATTTT
size: -; V: TRBV6-5; D: -; J: TRBJ1-2; CDR3: CASRAGLNYGYTF; DNA: TGTGCCAGCAGAGCGGGCCTCAACTATGGCTACACCTTC
size: -; V: TRBV5-6; D: TRBD2; J: TRBJ2-1; CDR3: CASSSGLASYNEQFF; DNA: TGTGCCAGCAGCTCGGGACTAGCTTCCTACAATGAGCAGTTCTTC
size: once; V: TRBV21-1; D: -; J: TRBJ2-7; CDR3: CASSIPGQGYEQYF; DNA: TGTGCCAGCAGCATTCCGGGACAGGGCTACGAGCAGTACTTC
size: -; V: TRBV28; D: TRBD2; J: TRBJ2-3; CDR3: CASSASGRGTDTQYF; DNA: TGTGCCAGCAGTGCTAGCGGAAGGGGAACAGATACGCAGTATTTT
size: -; V: TRBV5-6; D: -; J: TRBJ2-2; CDR3: CASSLFMGTGELFF; DNA: TGTGCCAGCTCCTTATTCATGGGCACCGGGGAGCTGTTTTTT
size: -; V: TRBV6-5; D: -; J: TRBJ1-1; CDR3: CASRGAGNTEAFF; DNA: TGTGCCAGCCGGGGGGCCGGGAACACTGAAGCTTTCTTT
size: -; V: TRBV28; D: -; J: TRBJ2-7; CDR3: CASSKMTDYTAYEQYF; DNA: TGTGCCAGCAGTAAGATGACGGACTACACTGCCTACGAGCAGTACTTC
size: once; V: TRBV27; D: -; J: TRBJ1-2; CDR3: CASSLRVGTDANGYTF; DNA: TGTGCCAGCAGTTTACGGGTGGGCACGGACGCGAATGGCTACACCTTC
size: -; V: TRBV15; D: -; J: TRBJ1-4; CDR3: CATSKWTVTNEKLFF; DNA: TGTGCCACCAGCAAATGGACGGTAACTAATGAAAAACTGTTTTTT
size: -; V: TRBV7-2; D: -; J: TRBJ2-7; CDR3: CASSPQSGVAYEQYF; DNA: TGTGCCAGCAGCCCGCAGTCCGGGGTAGCATACGAGCAGTACTTC
size: -; V: TRBV11-3; D: TRBD2; J: TRBJ2-2; CDR3: CASSPSSGRVWNTGELFF; DNA: TGTGCCAGCAGCCCCTCTAGCGGGAGGGTATGGAACACCGGGGAGCTGTTTTTT
size: -; V: TRBV11-3; D: -; J: TRBJ1-5; CDR3: CASSFRGGRHSNQPQHF; DNA: TGTGCCAGCAGCTTCCGAGGGGGGAGACATAGCAATCAGCCCCAGCATTTT
size: once; V: TRBV28; D: -; J: TRBJ2-1; CDR3: CASSLGGYNEQFF; DNA: TGTGCCAGCAGTTTAGGGGGATACAATGAGCAGTTCTTC
size: once; V: TRBV27; D: TRBD1; J: TRBJ1-4; CDR3: CASSFRDRSGKLFF; DNA: TGTGCCAGCAGTTTCCGGGACAGGTCAGGAAAACTGTTTTTT
size: -; V: TRBV29-1; D: TRBD1; J: TRBJ1-1; CDR3: CSVQDRGQAFF; DNA: TGCAGCGTTCAGGACAGGGGGCAAGCTTTCTTT
size: -; V: TRBV5-6; D: TRBD1; J: TRBJ2-5; CDR3: CASSWDRGRTGTQYF; DNA: TGTGCCAGCAGCTGGGACAGGGGAAGGACAGGGACCCAGTACTTC
size: -; V: TRBV5-1; D: TRBD2; J: TRBJ2-5; CDR3: CASSSGTSGRAGQETQYF; DNA: TGCGCCAGCAGCTCGGGGACTAGCGGGAGGGCCGGGCAAGAGACCCAGTACTTC
size: -; V: TRBV28; D: -; J: TRBJ1-5; CDR3: CASILGGPRDQPQHF; DNA: TGTGCCAGCATACTAGGGGGGCCGCGCGATCAGCCCCAGCATTTT
size: -; V: TRBV16; D: TRBD2; J: TRBJ2-7; CDR3: CASSHNGGDSRNEQYF; DNA: TGTGCCAGCAGCCACAATGGGGGGGACTCTCGGAACGAGCAGTACTTC
size: -; V: TRBV5-1; D: TRBD1; J: TRBJ2-1; CDR3: CASSTRTGGGDEQFF; DNA: TGCGCCAGCAGCACCCGGACAGGGGGCGGGGATGAGCAGTTCTTC
size: -; V: TRBV5-6; D: -; J: TRBJ2-7; CDR3: CASSLDPSETYEQYF; DNA: TGTGCCAGCAGCTTGGATCCTAGCGAGACCTACGAGCAGTACTTC
size: -; V: TRBV11-3; D: TRBD2; J: TRBJ2-1; CDR3: CASSLGTSGVYNEQFF; DNA: TGTGCCAGCAGCTTAGGGACTAGCGGGGTCTACAATGAGCAGTTCTTC
size: -; V: TRBV2; D: TRBD2; J: TRBJ2-1; CDR3: CASSVLGGAYNEQFF; DNA: TGTGCCAGCAGTGTTCTGGGGGGGGCCTACAATGAGCAGTTCTTC
size: -; V: TRBV7-6; D: -; J: TRBJ2-7; CDR3: CASTPGGHSYEQYF; DNA: TGTGCCAGCACCCCAGGCGGCCACTCCTACGAGCAGTACTTC
size: -; V: TRBV27; D: TRBD1; J: TRBJ2-5; CDR3: CASQGQGEETQYF; DNA: TGTGCCAGCCAAGGACAGGGGGAAGAGACCCAGTACTTC
size: -; V: TRBV18; D: TRBD1; J: TRBJ1-6; CDR3: CASSPPGQLNSPLHF; DNA: TGTGCCAGCTCACCACCGGGACAGCTTAATTCACCCCTCCACTTT
size: -; V: TRBV11-2; D: TRBD2; J: TRBJ2-1; CDR3: CASSPRLAGVSDYNEQFF; DNA: TGTGCCAGCAGCCCTAGACTAGCGGGAGTATCAGACTACAATGAGCAGTTCTTC
size: -; V: TRBV4-2; D: -; J: TRBJ2-5; CDR3: CASSPLGRDQETQYF; DNA: TGTGCCAGCAGCCCCCTGGGGCGGGACCAAGAGACCCAGTACTTC
size: -; V: TRBV29-1; D: TRBD1; J: TRBJ2-7; CDR3: CSVEWAGGLYEQYF; DNA: TGCAGCGTTGAATGGGCAGGGGGCTTATACGAGCAGTACTTC
size: -; V: TRBV27; D: TRBD2; J: TRBJ2-7; CDR3: CASSSLAEEAYEQYF; DNA: TGTGCCAGCAGTTCTCTAGCGGAGGAGGCCTACGAGCAGTACTTC
size: -; V: TRBV20-1; D: -; J: TRBJ2-7; CDR3: CSAGGLDEQYF; DNA: TGCAGTGCTGGAGGTTTGGACGAGCAGTACTTC
size: -; V: TRBV4-1; D: -; J: TRBJ1-2; CDR3: CASSPERREGYGYTF; DNA: TGCGCCAGCAGCCCCGAGAGAAGGGAGGGCTATGGCTACACCTTC
size: -; V: TRBV7-9; D: -; J: TRBJ1-2; CDR3: CASSLGSGKLANYGYTF; DNA: TGTGCCAGCAGCTTAGGGTCAGGGAAGTTGGCTAACTATGGCTACACCTTC
size: -; V: TRBV7-2; D: -; J: TRBJ2-3; CDR3: CASSLTDTQYF; DNA: TGTGCCAGCAGCTTGACAGATACGCAGTATTTT
size: -; V: TRBV19; D: TRBD2; J: TRBJ2-3; CDR3: CASSPGGTSTPDTQYF; DNA: TGTGCCAGTAGCCCCGGGGGGACTAGCACGCCAGATACGCAGTATTTT
size: -; V: TRBV6-5; D: -; J: TRBJ2-7; CDR3: CASSYSQGSYEQYF; DNA: TGTGCCAGCAGTTACTCGCAGGGATCCTACGAGCAGTACTTC